What follows are 21 T cell receptor beta chains derived from one specimen sequenced in a study of OX40 agonist ivuxolimab in advanced cancers. Here immunoSEQ multiplex PCR was the method, and the copy in TCRdb shows in-frame clones only, minus some. The table lists approximately 68,000 clones, roughly 83% of them singletons. Sequenced material: CD4+ or CD8+ T cells sorted from blood, taken in a trial of the OX40 agonist ivuxolimab. The receptor set was obtained from an adult with an advanced solid tumor such as melanoma, head and neck, liver or kidney cancer.

This rearrangement joins TRBV5-1 to TRBJ2-7; D not certain. The germline V and J ends were trimmed by 0 bases and 1 base, with 8 bases remaining between them. The CDR3 sequence is 14 residues long. CDR1 is SGHRS, CDR2 YFSETQ, per germline. The CDR3 protein is CASSLEVSSYEQYF. CDR3 in DNA: TGCGCCAGCAGCTTGGAGGTTTCTTCCTACGAGCAGTACTTC.

This clone showed up just a few times. This chain links TRBV11-2 with TRBJ1-3; D not certain. Trimming removed 4 bases at V and 1 base at J, with 17 bases between. The CDR3 has 17 residues. Germline V gene data show CDR1 as SGHAT and CDR2 as FQNNGV. CDR3: CASSSPGKRKSGNTIYF. DNA for the CDR3: TGTGCCAGCAGCTCCCCTGGGAAGCGGAAATCTGGAAACACCATATATTTT.

The chain employs TRBV7-6 and TRBJ2-5; unclear D gene. In germline, CDR1 is SGHVS, CDR2 FNYEAQ. There are 15 residues in the CDR3. V lost 1 base and J 5 bases, leaving 14 bases between the germline ends. CDR3 sequence (DNA): TGTGCCAGCAGCTTAGGGGCCAGTGGGTGGGAGACCCAGTACTTC. Amino acids: CASSLGASGWETQYF.

The V gene is TRBV29-1, the J gene TRBJ2-1, with a weak D call TRBD1 (6 bases). V lost 4 bases to trimming and J lost 2 bases, with 12 bases between them. This CDR3 region has 14 residues. CDR1 is SQVTM, CDR2 ANQGSEA, per germline. The CDR3 nucleotides read TGCAGCGTTGTTGGGGCAGGGGCCTACAATGAGCAGTTCTTC. This codes for CSVVGAGAYNEQFF.

The chain's CDR3 is CASSLGAIRGYDGYTF. As DNA, the CDR3 is TGTGCCAGCAGCTTAGGGGCCATTCGGGGGTATGATGGCTACACCTTC. The chain links TRBV5-6 to TRBJ1-2, with D possibly TRBD1 on 5 matching bases. The length of the CDR3 is 16 residues. Trimming shortened V by 2 bases and J by 6 bases, and 20 bases separated the two germline ends. Germline loops: CDR1 SGHDT, CDR2 YYEEEE.

This chain uses TRBV10-3 with TRBJ2-3; 10 bases match TRBD2. The ends lost 2 bases at V and 2 bases at J; junction bases unmatched: 4. CDR3 length: 16 amino acids. Germline loops: CDR1 ENHRY, CDR2 SYGVKD. CDR3 sequence (DNA): TGTGCCATCAGTGAGCCAGCGGGGGGGACCACAGATACGCAGTATTTT. It encodes CAISEPAGGTTDTQYF.

The CDR3 sequence: CASSLFRVGEQYF. For the CDR3, the DNA is TGTGCCAGCAGCCTATTCAGGGTCGGCGAGCAGTACTTC. The chain employs TRBV14 and TRBJ2-7; possible D gene TRBD1, 5 bases. The CDR3 length is 13 residues. Germline values: CDR1 SGHDN, CDR2 FVKESK. V lost 4 bases and J lost 6, with 13 bases in between.

This clone was seen only a few times. This chain uses TRBV5-1 with TRBJ2-7, with D perhaps matching TRBD1 or TRBD2 (5 bases each). V dropped 4 bases and J dropped 4 bases, with 15 bases sitting between them. Germline V gene lookup returns CDR1 SGHRS and CDR2 YFSETQ. The length of the CDR3 is 14 residues. This CDR3 reads CASSPMGVRYEQYF. In nucleotides, the CDR3 is TGCGCCAGCAGCCCAATGGGGGTGCGGTACGAGCAGTACTTC.

The V and J genes are TRBV7-3 and TRBJ2-3, with 8 bases identical to TRBD2. The junction had 10 bases not matched to a gene; V was cut back by 5 bases and J by 3 bases. CDR1 and CDR2 from the germline V gene are SGHTA and FQGTGA. The CDR3 is 16 residues long. The CDR3 sequence is CASSKTGTSFTDTQYF. DNA for the CDR3: TGTGCCAGCAGCAAGACGGGGACTAGTTTTACAGATACGCAGTATTTT.

The chain uses TRBV7-8 and TRBJ2-7; the D gene is possibly TRBD1 (7 bases). The CDR3 covers 14 residues. CDR1 and CDR2 (germline): SGHVS, FQNEAQ. V lost 0 bases, J lost 5 bases, and 11 bases lay in between. DNA of the CDR3: TGTGCCAGCAGCTTAGCGGGCAGGGGGGACGAGCAGTACTTC. Amino acid sequence: CASSLAGRGDEQYF.

V is TRBV28 and J is TRBJ1-5; no reliable D call. The CDR3 sequence is 13 residues long. The germline gives CDR1 MDHEN, CDR2 SYDVKM. Trimming pared 5 bases from V and 6 bases from J, leaving 11 bases between. CDR3 amino acids: CASSAGQIQPQHF. In DNA form, the CDR3 reads TGTGCCAGCAGTGCCGGCCAAATTCAGCCCCAGCATTTT. The full variable domain, rest sourced from reference TRBV28 and TRBJ1-5, is DVKVTQSSRYLVKRTGEKVFLECVQDMDHENMFWYRQDPGLGLRLIYFSYDVKMKEKGDIPEGYSVSREKKERFSLILESASTNQTSMYLCASSAGQIQPQHFGDGTRLSIL.

This clone was picked up one time. The chain links TRBV5-1 to TRBJ2-2; the match to TRBD2 covers 11 bases. Per germline, CDR1 SGHRS and CDR2 YFSETQ. There are 16 residues in the CDR3. The junction had 8 bases not matched to a gene; V was cut back by 0 bases and J by 10 bases. This CDR3 reads CASSLEGSGRAAELFF. CDR3 in DNA: TGCGCCAGCAGCTTGGAAGGTAGCGGGAGGGCCGCGGAGCTGTTTTTT.

The V and J genes are TRBV5-1 and TRBJ2-3; possible D gene TRBD1, 6 bases. The germline V and J ends were trimmed by 4 bases and 1 base, with 13 bases remaining between them. Germline V gene lookup returns CDR1 SGHRS and CDR2 YFSETQ. This CDR3 has 15 residues. The CDR3 region has the DNA TGCGCCAGCAGCCACCGACAGGTGCGCACAGATACGCAGTATTTT. Its protein is CASSHRQVRTDTQYF.

V is TRBV2 and J is TRBJ1-4, with a possible D match to TRBD1 (5 bases). This CDR3 has 14 residues. CDR1 is SNHLY, CDR2 FYNNEI, per germline. The V end was cut by 2 bases, the J end by 7 bases, with 11 bases between. The chain's CDR3 is CASSESAQGEKLFF. The CDR3, as DNA: TGTGCCAGCAGTGAAAGCGCGCAGGGTGAAAAACTGTTTTTT. Combining the CDR3 with reference TRBV2 and TRBJ1-4 gives the whole variable domain EPEVTQTPSHQVTQMGQEVILRCVPISNHLYFYWYRQILGQKVEFLVSFYNNEISEKSEIFDDQFSVERPDGSNFTLKIRSTKLEDSAMYFCASSESAQGEKLFFGSGTQLSVL.

This clone has just one count. The chain carries TRBV19 and TRBJ1-4; a possible D gene is TRBD1 (6 bases). V was pared by 6 bases and J by 4 bases, with 15 bases between. The length of the CDR3 is 15 residues. CDR1 is LNHDA, CDR2 SQIVND, per germline (reference sequence). The CDR3, as DNA: TGTGCCAGTAGCGTTACCCGGGACAATAATGAAAAACTGTTTTTT. It specifies CASSVTRDNNEKLFF. The full variable domain, its missing parts supplied by reference TRBV19 and TRBJ1-4, is DGGITQSPKYLFRKEGQNVTLSCEQNLNHDAMYWYRQDPGQGLRLIYYSQIVNDFQKGDIAEGYSVSREKKESFPLTVTSAQKNPTAFYLCASSVTRDNNEKLFFGSGTQLSVL.

With respect to this clone: Additional DNA sequences in this sample encode the identical CDR3. V is TRBV13 and J is TRBJ2-7; 8 bases line up with TRBD1. J was trimmed by 6 bases and V by 0 bases; bases with no gene match: 1. CDR1 PRHDT and CDR2 FYEKMQ come from the germline V gene (reference sequence). The CDR3 spans 13 residues. CDR3 loop: CASSLGRGREQYF. The CDR3 coding sequence is TGTGCCAGCAGCTTAGGCAGGGGGCGCGAGCAGTACTTC.

The chain carries TRBV11-1 and TRBJ2-7; 9 bases match TRBD2. The germline V gene has CDR1 SGHAT and CDR2 FQDESV (reference sequence). The CDR3 is 16 residues long. After removal of 4 bases from V and 2 bases from J, the junction contained 9 bases not matched to a gene. In nucleotides, the CDR3 is TGTGCCAGCAGCTACCGCGGGGGGGTCAGGGCCTACGAGCAGTACTTC. It yields the protein CASSYRGGVRAYEQYF.

The chain recombines TRBV28 with TRBJ2-5, with a weak D call TRBD1 (6 bases). The DNA matches TRBJ2-7 better at its end, which makes the J call doubtful. This CDR3 is 13 amino acids long. From germline, CDR1 is MDHEN and CDR2 SYDVKM. CDR3 DNA: TGTGCCAGCAGTACGGACAGTGAATACGAGCAGTACTTC. Translating gives CASSTDSEYEQYF.

The chain recombines TRBV7-6 with TRBJ2-6; 9 positions agree with TRBD1. The CDR3 is 16 residues long. J lost 8 bases, V lost 5 bases, and 10 bases had no gene match. The germline CDR1 and CDR2 sequences are SGHVS and FNYEAQ. As DNA, the CDR3 is TGTGCCAGCAGCCCGAACAGGGGGCAACGTCCCAACGTCCTGACTTTC. It specifies CASSPNRGQRPNVLTF.

This sequence joins TRBV14 and TRBJ1-1; D remains ambiguous. Trimming took 0 bases from V and 3 from J, leaving 14 bases between them. The CDR3 consists of 16 residues. Germline CDR1 reads SGHDN; CDR2 reads FVKESK. CDR3 loop: CASSQDGRGLDTEAFF. The CDR3 DNA follows: TGTGCCAGCAGCCAAGATGGTCGGGGATTGGACACTGAAGCTTTCTTT.

This clone was picked up one time. The genes are TRBV5-4 and TRBJ2-5; D could derive from TRBD1 or TRBD2 (5 bases each). The germline V gene has CDR1 SGHNT and CDR2 YYREEE (reference sequence). The CDR3 is 15 residues long. V lost 1 base to trimming and J lost 2 bases, with 12 bases between them. The CDR3 loop reads CASSLPGALQETQYF. The CDR3 DNA reads as TGTGCCAGCAGCTTGCCCGGGGCGTTACAAGAGACCCAGTACTTC.